This TCR beta chain originates from a study of T cell responses to AZD1222 COVID-19 vaccine. General study results and limits: With two AZD1222 doses given, Spike-specific TCR breadth and depth both rose. CD4 TCRs covered the whole spike, strongest at regions 160-218 and 743-854. Per reports, nearly half of all spike-specific TCRs target regions that are unmutated in variants. A mostly white British donor set with more females was recruited, and clonal diversity was possibly underestimated.

The CDR3 runs 14 residues. V lost 0 bases and J 0 bases, leaving 6 bases between the germline ends. Germline assignment: CDR1 LGHDT and CDR2 YNNKEL (reference sequence). Generated by immunoSEQ multiplex PCR, the TCRdb table keeps only in-frame clones and is missing some. The sample holds more than 130,000 clones, less than 95% seen once. As concerns this clone: The antigen remains undetermined.

The chain is built from TRBV3-1 (or the pseudogene TRBV3-2) and TRBJ2-7; D is unresolved. Sequencing used peripheral blood, obtained on day 0 of AZD1222 vaccination. The receptor's source is an adult in good health. The CDR3 region has the DNA TGTGCCAGCAGCCAAGACCACTTCTCCTACGAGCAGTACTTC. Residues: CASSQDHFSYEQYF.